This entry concerns a single T cell receptor (beta chain). What it recognizes is unknown. The sample belongs to a study of T cells in localized non-small cell lung cancer. CDR1 is MGHRA, CDR2 YSYEKL, per germline. This CDR3 has 13 residues. V was trimmed by 4 bases and J by 16 bases, leaving 20 bases between them. The assay was immunoSEQ multiplex PCR, and TCRdb's table has in-frame clones only and misses some. This table has roughly 19,000 clones, about 80% appearing once. Overall study findings and caveats: Adjacent lung tissue had a median approximately 61 of the top 100 clones found in the tumor.

Material: peripheral blood, obtained before any cancer treatment. The receptor comes from a man between 40 and 70 years old with stage I lung adenocarcinoma. The chain carries TRBV4-1 and TRBJ2-1, with D possibly TRBD2 on 5 matching bases. This CDR3 is CASSPGRESQFFF. CDR3 bases: TGCGCCAGCAGCCCGGGAAGGGAGTCTCAGTTCTTCTTC.